This TCR beta chain was observed in a study of T cells in Graves' hyperthyroidism and ophthalmopathy. Study-wide points: Ophthalmopathy got predicted by the model a median about six months before its onset.

Details on this clonotype: No antigen is known for it.

The CDR3 is 15 residues long. The ends lost 5 bases at V and 5 bases at J; junction bases unmatched: 5. Germline lookup yields CDR1 MNHEY and CDR2 SMNVEV (reference sequence). Amplified TCR beta CDR3 regions came from RNA transcripts. First-round RT-PCR with HTBI primers amplified the TCR CDR3 region. TCRdb analysed the multiplex PCR reads with MiXCR anew, one entry per CDR3 protein. In the table there are roughly 570,000 distinct CDR3 sequences, around 16% of which are singletons. The TCR was taken from a woman aged 25-40 years with Graves' hyperthyroidism. Sequencing was carried out using blood. The V call is TRBV27, the J call TRBJ2-1, with 11 nucleotides matching TRBD2. The CDR3 nucleotides are TGTGCCAGCAGTCCCAGGACTAGCGGGCACAATGAGCAGTTCTTC. It translates to CASSPRTSGHNEQFF.